This T cell receptor (beta chain) was identified during a study of blood T cell repertoires in COVID-19. Germline trimming cut 2 bases from V and 5 bases from J; bases unmatched to any gene: 7. Germline CDR1 and CDR2: MNHEY and SMNVEV (reference sequence). The CDR3 extends over 15 amino acids. Sequencing was performed with immunoSEQ multiplex PCR; in TCRdb, only in-frame clones are kept and a portion is missing. The top ten clones hold about 11% of a sample with just over 25,000 clones, nearly 90% of them seen once. The sequenced material came from peripheral blood. The receptor comes from a man aged 70 or older with acute or convalescent COVID-19. This chain uses TRBV27 with TRBJ2-7; TRBD1 matches 9 bases. The DNA for the CDR3 is TGTGCCAGCAGTTTAAGTGGACAGGGGTTCAACGAGCAGTACTTC. Its protein product is CASSLSGQGFNEQYF.